This note documents a single T cell receptor beta chain sequence. Its antigen is undetermined. Data came from immunoSEQ multiplex PCR; TCRdb stores just in-frame clones and leaves some out. The sample holds more than 150,000 clones, 70% to 90% seen once. These data are taken from a study of T cell responses to AZD1222 COVID-19 vaccine. The study, taken as a whole, reports: White British ancestry dominated among donors, who included more females, and clonal diversity was possibly underestimated. It was only after the peak T cell response that any repertoires were sampled. Elevations in Spike-specific TCR breadth and depth followed administration of two AZD1222 doses.

Second-dose schedules of about 4 or about 12 weeks were combined. CDR3 length equals 15 residues. V trimming: 0 bases; J trimming: 7 bases; junction bases outside the gene matches: 9. CDR1 and CDR2 (germline): LGHNA, YSLEER. This chain joins TRBV4-3 and TRBJ2-7, with 7 bases that match TRBD2. This specimen consisted of peripheral blood, obtained 28 days after the second AZD1222 dose. The sequence derives from an adult who received the AZD1222 COVID-19 vaccine. This CDR3 reads CASSQDARVRGEQYF. The CDR3 nucleotides read TGCGCCAGCAGCCAAGATGCCAGGGTGCGGGGGGAGCAGTACTTC.